The 23 T cell receptor beta chains below all came from one sample that was sequenced in a study of T cells after yellow fever vaccination (dated by TCRdb to about 2019). The library was obtained by 5' RACE. Instrument on record: Illumina HiSeq 2500. TCRdb trimmed public reads at Q25 via fastp, called clones via MiXCR and kept in-frame beta chains. Each CDR3 protein gets just one entry, which takes the most common genes and DNA from the rows behind it. Here the sample has approximately 550,000 distinct CDR3 sequences; approximately 12% occur a single time. Roughly an eighth of the sample rests with the top ten. The treatment or condition label for this specimen denotes: live attenuated yellow fever vaccine strain. Sequencing used PBMCs, obtained on the day of the yellow fever booster vaccination. Receptors originate from a man under 40 who received the YFV17D yellow fever vaccine.

This chain links TRBV4-1 with TRBJ2-7; D is perhaps TRBD1 (6 bases). There are 12 residues in the CDR3. The V gene's germline CDR1 is MGHRA and CDR2 YSYEKL. Trimming removed 4 bases from V and 7 bases from J, with 11 bases in between. CDR3 bases: TGCGCCAGCAGCCTCCCCAGGGGTGAGCAGTACTTC. This translates into CASSLPRGEQYF.

This clonotype was detected only a few times. The genes are TRBV20-1 and TRBJ2-1, with D uncertain. The V end was cut by 1 base, the J end by 4 bases, with 8 bases between. The CDR3 has 13 residues. Looked up from germline, CDR1 is DFQATT and CDR2 is SNEGSKA (reference sequence). The DNA of the CDR3 is TGCAGTGCTAGAGGATTGGGTTACAATGAGCAGTTCTTC. Its translation: CSARGLGYNEQFF.

CDR3 nucleotides: TGTGCCAGCAGTCAGAGGGAGGACGCCGGAGATACGCAGTATTTT. Protein: CASSQREDAGDTQYF. The chain couples TRBV7-9 to TRBJ2-3, with D perhaps matching TRBD2 (6 bases). The germline V gene encodes CDR1 SEHNR and CDR2 FQNEAQ (reference sequence). The CDR3 extends over 15 amino acids. V lost 6 bases and J 5 bases, leaving 18 bases between the germline ends. Full variable domain (rest looked up from reference TRBV7-9 and TRBJ2-3): DTGVSQNPRHKITKRGQNVTFRCDPISEHNRLYWYRQTLGQGPEFLTYFQNEAQLEKSRLLSDRFSAERPKGSFSTLEIQRTEQGDSAMYLCASSQREDAGDTQYFGPGTRLTVL.

There are a few counts of this clonotype. The V call is TRBV19, the J call TRBJ2-1; D remains ambiguous. The CDR3 consists of 17 residues. CDR1 is LNHDA and CDR2 is SQIVND in the germline V gene (reference sequence). Trimming stripped 3 bases from V and 0 bases from J, with 15 bases between. The DNA for the CDR3 is TGTGCCAGTAGTATTTCGGAAGCCTTGTACTCCTACAATGAGCAGTTCTTC. This sequence encodes CASSISEALYSYNEQFF.

The rearrangement uses TRBV7-9 and TRBJ2-2; D possibly corresponds to TRBD2 (6 bases). There are 15 residues in the CDR3. V was cut by 3 bases and J by 4 bases, with 12 bases left in between. Germline lookup yields CDR1 SEHNR and CDR2 FQNEAQ (reference sequence). The CDR3 region is CASSFGGTVTGELFF. In nucleotides, the CDR3 is TGTGCCAGCAGCTTCGGCGGGACGGTCACCGGGGAGCTGTTTTTT.

This clonotype showed up just a few times. The gene calls are TRBV7-2 and TRBJ2-1, with 10 nucleotides matching TRBD2. With 5 bases clipped from V and 4 bases from J, the junction kept 8 bases outside the gene matches. The germline V gene encodes CDR1 SGHTA and CDR2 FQGNSA. This CDR3 spans 16 amino acids. In nucleotides, the CDR3 is TGTGCCAGCAGCCCTACTAGCGGGGTAAATTACAATGAGCAGTTCTTC. Protein sequence: CASSPTSGVNYNEQFF. Together with reference TRBV7-2 and TRBJ2-1, the CDR3 gives the full variable domain: GAGVSQSPSNKVTEKGKDVELRCDPISGHTALYWYRQSLGQGLEFLIYFQGNSAPDKSGLPSDRFSAERTGGSVSTLTIQRTQQEDSAVYLCASSPTSGVNYNEQFFGPGTRLTVL.

The V gene is TRBV11-2, the J gene TRBJ2-7; TRBD2 might be the D (5 bases). CDR3 size: 14 residues. V was pared by 6 bases and J by 0 bases, with 12 bases between. Germline-derived CDR1 and CDR2 are SGHAT and FQNNGV. The chain's CDR3 is CASRGPGSSYEQYF. The CDR3 coding sequence is TGTGCCAGCAGGGGTCCGGGAAGCTCCTACGAGCAGTACTTC.

This clonotype was observed a few times. The CDR3 sequence is CASSLAGGLASYNEQFF. Here the CDR3 DNA reads TGTGCCAGCAGCTTGGCGGGGGGGCTAGCCTCCTACAATGAGCAGTTCTTC. The chain links TRBV5-4 to TRBJ2-1; 8 nucleotides match TRBD2. The V and J ends lost 0 bases and 0 bases, in that order; junction bases with no gene match: 5. The CDR3 has 17 residues. Germline CDR1 reads SGHNT; CDR2 reads YYREEE (reference sequence).

The count of this clonotype is one. The junction differs from germline at one of its ends, possibly a read error. The V call is TRBV6-2 or TRBV6-3, the J call TRBJ2-1; the D is unclear. Germline-derived CDR1 and CDR2 are MNHEY and SVGEGT. This CDR3 has 17 amino acids. The CDR3 DNA follows: TGTCCCAGCAGCTCTAAAGCCACATCATCTAACTACAATGAGCAGTTCTTC. It codes for CPSSSKATSSNYNEQFF.

The chain is built from TRBV12-3 or TRBV12-4 and TRBJ2-7; D remains ambiguous. The CDR3 loop spans 12 amino acids. The ends were cut back, 2 bases at V and 5 bases at J, with 7 bases in the middle. CDR3 nucleotide sequence: TGTGCCAGCAGTTTAACGGACCACGAGCAGTACTTC. Encoded protein: CASSLTDHEQYF.

This clonotype was seen a few times. V usage is TRBV12-3 or TRBV12-4 and J usage is TRBJ2-3; no definite D call. The CDR3 is 12 amino acids. The V and J ends lost 3 bases and 8 bases respectively, with 9 bases between them. The DNA for the CDR3 is TGTGCCAGCAGTTTGAGTGTTGTTACGCAGTATTTT. Amino acid sequence: CASSLSVVTQYF.

This clonotype has more than one count but fewer than ten. V gene TRBV12-3 or TRBV12-4 combines with J gene TRBJ1-2; no definite D call. The V end was cut by 2 bases, the J end by 10 bases, with 8 bases between. CDR3 length: 11 residues. The DNA of the CDR3 is TGTGCCAGCAGTTTATTCCCTTCCTACACCTTC. This gives the protein CASSLFPSYTF.

The chain uses TRBV20-1 and TRBJ2-6; D assignment may be TRBD1 or TRBD2 (5 bases each). Germline assignment: CDR1 DFQATT and CDR2 SNEGSKA (reference sequence). There are 14 residues in the CDR3. Trimming pared 3 bases from V and 2 bases from J, leaving 8 bases between. CDR3 loop: CSASRDPGANVLTF. CDR3 in DNA: TGCAGTGCTAGTAGGGACCCTGGGGCCAACGTCCTGACTTTC.

The chain has TRBV6-5 and TRBJ1-6, with D maybe TRBD1 (6 bases). CDR3 size: 14 residues. Trimming removed 2 bases at V and 8 bases at J, with 10 bases between. Germline V gene data show CDR1 as MNHEY and CDR2 as SVGAGI. CDR3 residues: CASSYRGLDSPLHF. The CDR3 DNA follows: TGTGCCAGCAGTTACCGGGGGCTCGATTCACCCCTCCACTTT.

This clonotype was detected once. The V call is TRBV7-2, the J call TRBJ2-7; D gene unclear. The CDR3 sequence is 11 residues long. The germline V gene has CDR1 SGHTA and CDR2 FQGNSA. The V end lost 3 bases, the J end lost 8 bases, and 8 bases lay between the germline ends. This chain's CDR3 is CASSFESQQYF. The CDR3 DNA reads TGTGCCAGCAGCTTCGAGTCACAGCAGTACTTC.

This clonotype occurred many times. CDR3 sequence reads: CASSPRKSAGETQYF. In DNA form, the CDR3 reads TGTGCCAGCAGCCCCCGGAAGTCGGCGGGAGAGACCCAGTACTTC. The rearrangement joins TRBV9 to TRBJ2-5, with D perhaps matching TRBD2 (5 bases). The germline gives CDR1 SGDLS, CDR2 YYNGEE. V lost 4 bases and J 4 bases, leaving 17 bases between the germline ends. CDR3 size: 15 residues.

This clonotype occurred a few times. The rearrangement joins TRBV9 to TRBJ2-1; TRBD1 aligns across 7 bases. V dropped 0 bases and J dropped 8; count of bases not matched to a gene: 8. This CDR3 contains 15 residues. CDR1 and CDR2 from the germline V gene are SGDLS and YYNGEE. Written as DNA, the CDR3 is TGTGCCAGCAGCGTAGGAGGGGGCGCTTATGATGAGCAGTTCTTC. Translating gives CASSVGGGAYDEQFF.

This clonotype was counted only a few times. The chain carries TRBV4-3 and TRBJ2-5; TRBD2 aligns across 9 bases. The V gene's germline CDR1 is LGHNA and CDR2 YSLEER. The CDR3 spans 16 residues. Germline trimming cut 1 base from V and 3 bases from J; bases unmatched to any gene: 6. The CDR3 here is CASSQVGGRGEETQYF. CDR3 DNA sequence: TGCGCCAGCAGCCAAGTAGGCGGGAGGGGTGAAGAGACCCAGTACTTC.

This clonotype was found a few times. This sequence joins TRBV19 and TRBJ2-1; TRBD2 agrees at 8 bases. The CDR3 is 15 residues long. Trimming took 6 bases from V and 4 from J; bases not matched to a gene: 8. Germline CDR1 LNHDA, CDR2 SQIVND (reference sequence). The CDR3 DNA sequence: TGTGCCAGTAGACAATTGGGACTAGAGTACAATGAGCAGTTCTTC. It translates to CASRQLGLEYNEQFF. The variable domain in full, with the rest retrieved from reference TRBV19 and TRBJ2-1, is DGGITQSPKYLFRKEGQNVTLSCEQNLNHDAMYWYRQDPGQGLRLIYYSQIVNDFQKGDIAEGYSVSREKKESFPLTVTSAQKNPTAFYLCASRQLGLEYNEQFFGPGTRLTVL.

The chain links TRBV18 to TRBJ2-1; D not certain. The CDR3 consists of 13 residues. The V gene's germline CDR1 is KGHSH and CDR2 LQKENI. The V gene lost 3 bases and the J gene lost 10 bases, with 13 bases spanning the gap. The CDR3 reads CASSPVSPGEQFF. In DNA, the CDR3 is TGTGCCAGCTCACCGGTGTCTCCCGGGGAGCAGTTCTTC.

The rearrangement uses TRBV27 and TRBJ2-3; no reliable D call. Trimming removed 6 bases at V and 0 bases at J, with 10 bases between. This CDR3 has 14 amino acids. Germline assignment: CDR1 MNHEY and CDR2 SMNVEV (reference sequence). This chain's CDR3 is CASRSFPSTDTQYF. DNA of the CDR3: TGTGCCAGCAGATCCTTCCCTAGCACAGATACGCAGTATTTT.

This clonotype was counted a few times. The chain recombines TRBV30 with TRBJ2-7; TRBD2 is a possible D gene (5 bases). Germline-derived CDR1 and CDR2 are GTSNPN and SVGIG (reference sequence). V lost 0 bases and J 7 bases, leaving 13 bases between the germline ends. The CDR3 loop spans 13 amino acids. CDR3 sequence: CAWSVTARGEQYF. The CDR3 nucleotides are TGTGCCTGGAGTGTTACAGCTCGGGGTGAGCAGTACTTC.

The table lists this clonotype with a few counts. The rearrangement uses TRBV6-2 or TRBV6-3 and TRBJ2-1; 10 bases are shared with TRBD2. This CDR3 comprises 15 residues. With 6 bases clipped from V and 6 bases from J, the junction kept 8 bases outside the gene matches. In germline, CDR1 is MNHEY, CDR2 SVGEGT. The CDR3 sequence is CASRLGLATINEQFF. In DNA form, the CDR3 reads TGTGCCAGCAGGCTGGGACTAGCGACTATCAATGAGCAGTTCTTC.